The next 3 T cell receptor beta chains were all read from a single sample in a study of blood T cell repertoires in COVID-19. The assay was immunoSEQ multiplex PCR, and TCRdb's table has in-frame clones only and misses some. This sample yields about 250,000 clones, of which 87% are seen a single time; roughly 3% belongs to the top ten. Sequencing was carried out using peripheral blood. The origin of the receptors is a man aged 18 to 30 with active or convalescent COVID-19.

This clone was seen a single time. The V and J genes are TRBV11-2 and TRBJ2-7, with TRBD2 as a possible D gene (6 bases). The CDR3 runs 13 residues. V lost 5 bases to trimming and J lost 9 bases, with 17 bases between them. CDR1 and CDR2 (germline): SGHAT, FQNNGV. CDR3 DNA: TGTGCCAGCAGCCCGGGACTCCCCTCCCCGCAGTACTTC. Its translation: CASSPGLPSPQYF.

The chain couples TRBV7-2 to TRBJ1-2; D gene unclear. Germline V lookup: CDR1 SGHTA, CDR2 FQGNSA. V lost 1 base and J 4 bases, leaving 10 bases between the germline ends. The CDR3 covers 14 residues. CDR3 nucleotide sequence: TGTGCCAGCAGCTTAGGTCGGGTTGGCTATGGCTACACCTTC. Translating gives CASSLGRVGYGYTF.

The chain combines TRBV6-2 or TRBV6-3 with TRBJ2-3, with a weak D call TRBD2 (7 bases). Trimming removed 2 bases from V and 3 bases from J, with 15 bases in between. Germline assignment: CDR1 MNHEY and CDR2 SVGEGT. The CDR3 runs to 16 residues. The CDR3 nucleotides read TGTGCCAGCAGTTACGAGGGGGGGCGAGGAACAGATACGCAGTATTTT. The encoded protein is CASSYEGGRGTDTQYF.